The 10 T cell receptor beta chains reported below all come from one sample, sequenced in a study of human T cells and chemical hapten exposure. Documented time point: patch test 3, about 24 weeks after DPC sensitization. The sample's treatment: therapeutic diphenylcyclopropenone sensitization with weekly scalp DPC. In TCRdb, the RACE reads were re-called with MiXCR into one record per CDR3 protein. The table includes approximately 50,000 distinct CDR3 sequences, over 9.5% detected once. Sequencing was performed on whole blood, taken in connection with sensitization to the hapten diphenylcyclopropenone (DPC). The receptors were sampled from a woman between 40 and 50 years old with alopecia areata. Some clones in this sample may be carry-over from other donors' samples.

In its sample, this clonotype was seen many times. The chain is built from TRBV5-8 and TRBJ2-7; D is possibly TRBD1 or TRBD2 (6 bases each). The CDR3 runs to 15 residues. V gave up 4 bases and J gave up 6 bases, with 20 bases separating them. CDR1 and CDR2 from the germline V gene are SGHTS and YDEGEE. In nucleotides, the CDR3 is TGTGCCAGCAGCCTGGATGGGACCGGGGGCCGCGAGCAGTACTTC. It is translated as CASSLDGTGGREQYF.

This clonotype was seen a handful of times. This chain uses TRBV20-1 with TRBJ1-1; TRBD1 might be the D (5 bases). The V end lost 0 bases, the J end lost 12 bases, and 11 bases lay between the germline ends. Germline CDR1 reads DFQATT; CDR2 reads SNEGSKA (reference sequence). This CDR3 contains 11 residues. CDR3 protein: CSARDPEGTFF. CDR3 nucleotides: TGCAGTGCTAGAGACCCCGAGGGGACTTTCTTT.

This clonotype was seen ten or more times. V usage is TRBV7-9 and J usage is TRBJ2-7; D ambiguous. With 5 bases removed from V and 2 bases from J, the gap between germline ends came to 13 bases. Germline V CDR1 and CDR2: SEHNR, FQNEAQ (reference sequence). The CDR3 is made up of 14 amino acids. The CDR3 nucleotides read TGTGCCAGCAGCCCGTCAGATGACACCTACGAGCAGTACTTC. This encodes CASSPSDDTYEQYF.

This chain links TRBV7-6 with TRBJ2-3; TRBD1 aligns across 7 bases. The CDR3 is 13 residues long. V trimming: 5 bases; J trimming: 5 bases; junction bases outside the gene matches: 4. Per germline, CDR1 SGHVS and CDR2 FNYEAQ. DNA for the CDR3: TGTGCCAGCAGCGCTAACAGGGGAGATACGCAGTATTTT. Translation: CASSANRGDTQYF.

This chain links TRBV7-2 with TRBJ2-1; D call uncertain. Germline V gene sequence: CDR1 SGHTA, CDR2 FQGNSA. Trimming stripped 2 bases from V and 6 bases from J, with 14 bases between. The CDR3 sequence is 15 residues long. The CDR3 spells CASSLRAGIRNEQFF. The DNA for the CDR3 is TGTGCCAGCAGCTTAAGGGCAGGTATACGCAATGAGCAGTTCTTC. The entire variable domain, with the rest obtained from reference TRBV7-2 and TRBJ2-1, is as follows: GAGVSQSPSNKVTEKGKDVELRCDPISGHTALYWYRQSLGQGLEFLIYFQGNSAPDKSGLPSDRFSAERTGGSVSTLTIQRTQQEDSAVYLCASSLRAGIRNEQFFGPGTRLTVL.

The rearrangement joins TRBV9 to TRBJ2-1, with no clear D. V was cut by 0 bases and J by 2 bases, with 12 bases left in between. Germline CDR1 reads SGDLS; CDR2 reads YYNGEE. CDR3 length equals 16 residues. The CDR3 sequence: CASSVEGLPPYNEQFF. As DNA, the CDR3 is TGTGCCAGCAGCGTAGAGGGCCTACCACCCTACAATGAGCAGTTCTTC.

This chain connects TRBV4-1 to TRBJ2-1, with unresolved D. The CDR3 consists of 13 residues. Trimming cost V 3 bases and J 6 bases, with 9 bases left between them. The germline CDR1 and CDR2 sequences are MGHRA and YSYEKL. CDR3 sequence reads: CASSHDTFNEQFF. In nucleotides, the CDR3 is TGCGCCAGCAGCCACGACACTTTCAATGAGCAGTTCTTC.

Ten or more counts support this clonotype. J is TRBJ2-7 and V is TRBV20-1, with D tentatively TRBD2 (5 bases). V was trimmed by 5 bases and J by 2 bases, leaving 13 bases between them. CDR1 is DFQATT, CDR2 SNEGSKA, per germline (reference sequence). CDR3 length equals 13 residues. Here the CDR3 reads CSAPKDGAYEQYF. The CDR3 nucleotides are TGCAGTGCTCCTAAGGACGGGGCCTACGAGCAGTACTTC.

V is TRBV11-3 and J is TRBJ1-1; TRBD1 might be the D (5 bases). Trimming cost V 3 bases and J 5 bases, with 7 bases left between them. Per the germline V gene, CDR1 is SGHNT and CDR2 is YENEEA. The CDR3 runs 12 residues. The CDR3 loop reads CASSFEGTEAFF. CDR3 nucleotides: TGTGCCAGCAGCTTCGAGGGGACTGAAGCTTTCTTT.

The table lists this clonotype with a few counts. This chain links TRBV7-8 with TRBJ1-6, with 7 bases that match TRBD1. The V and J ends lost 5 bases and 7 bases, in that order; junction bases with no gene match: 8. Germline lookup yields CDR1 SGHVS and CDR2 FQNEAQ. This CDR3 has 15 amino acids. CDR3 in DNA: TGTGCCAGCAGCAAGCGACAGGGCCAGAATTCACCCCTCCACTTT. Translating it yields CASSKRQGQNSPLHF.